This T cell receptor (beta chain) is drawn from a study of CDR3 diversity in severe acne. This clonotype was counted ten times or more. The CDR3 has 14 residues. CDR1 is SEHNR and CDR2 is FQNEAQ in the germline V gene (reference sequence). Trimming removed 2 bases from V and 3 bases from J, with 8 bases in between. TCRdb reprocessed the PCR reads via MiXCR and lists one record per CDR3 protein. The sample holds tens of thousands of distinct CDR3 sequences; about 54% are singletons and the top ten take roughly 13%. The chain links TRBV7-9 to TRBJ1-5; D is unclear. The clonotype originates from a male donor in good health, without acne. The material sequenced was blood. The CDR3 bases are TGTGCCAGCAGCTTATCGCGGGACAATCAGCCCCAGCATTTT. Protein product: CASSLSRDNQPQHF. Full variable domain (remainder filled in from reference TRBV7-9 and TRBJ1-5): DTGVSQNPRHKITKRGQNVTFRCDPISEHNRLYWYRQTLGQGPEFLTYFQNEAQLEKSRLLSDRFSAERPKGSFSTLEIQRTEQGDSAMYLCASSLSRDNQPQHFGDGTRLSIL.